The present T cell receptor (beta chain) was sequenced within a study of T cell repertoires in cytomegalovirus infection (dated by TCRdb to the late 2010s). About the full investigation: The HLA type of each donor mattered for the analysis, because public TCR beta signatures pointed to carriage of CMV infection along with the matching HLA type.

The sample was run on an Illumina HiSeq 1500. The raw public data were reprocessed by TCRdb itself: fastp quality trimming at Q25, MiXCR clonotype calling, in-frame beta chains only. Entries that share a CDR3 protein sequence are merged under the most common genes and DNA. The sample table records under 850,000 distinct CDR3 sequences; under 40% of these occur just once. Clones ranked in the top ten supply around 2.8% of the sample. Overall results and qualifications from the work: The ex vivo response was dominated by HLA-C-restricted CMV-specific TCR beta clonotypes, which also provided the single most frequent clonotype in two of eight donors. In both this cohort and an independent cohort of 350 to 400 donors, the cumulative frequency of public TCR beta family members distinguished carriers of CMV infection plus the relevant HLA type.

Comments on this clonotype: Which antigen it targets is not known. Within one base of it there is no much larger clone, and no base qualities were kept.

The source is a human donor in good health (CMV status not recorded). Some clones in this sample may be carry-over from other donors' samples. The sample consisted of PBMCs.

The CDR3 region has the sequence CASSLAGPGDTQYF. The DNA reads TGTGCCAGCAGCTTGGCCGGACCAGGGGATACGCAGTATTTT. The V and J genes are TRBV5-6 and TRBJ2-3; a tentative D call is TRBD1 (5 bases match). Trimming costs V 0 bases and J 6 bases, and their ends lie 11 bases apart. Counted from cysteine to phenylalanine, this CDR3 has 14 amino acids. Only the CDR3 DNA stays, 42 bases, in frame from base 1. Taken from the germline V gene, the CDR1 and CDR2 loops are SGHDT and YYEEEE. Here the CDR3 is joined to the reference TRBV5-6 and TRBJ2-3 genes, and the full variable domain is: DAGVTQSPTHLIKTRGQQVTLRCSPKSGHDTVSWYQQALGQGPQFIFQYYEEEERQRGNFPDRFSGHQFPNYSSELNVNALLLGDSALYLCASSLAGPGDTQYFGPGTRLTVL.